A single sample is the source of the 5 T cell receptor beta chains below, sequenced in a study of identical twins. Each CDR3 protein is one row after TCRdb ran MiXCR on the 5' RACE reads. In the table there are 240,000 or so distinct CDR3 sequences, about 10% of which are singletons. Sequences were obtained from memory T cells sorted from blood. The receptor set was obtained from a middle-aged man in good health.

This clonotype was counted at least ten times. The CDR3 sequence: CSARDTRAYEQYF. DNA for the CDR3: TGCAGTGCTAGAGATACGAGGGCCTACGAGCAGTACTTC. This chain links TRBV20-1 with TRBJ2-7; D is perhaps TRBD2 (5 bases). Trimming pared 0 bases from V and 2 bases from J, leaving 8 bases between. Germline CDR1 DFQATT, CDR2 SNEGSKA (reference sequence). The CDR3 length is 13 residues.

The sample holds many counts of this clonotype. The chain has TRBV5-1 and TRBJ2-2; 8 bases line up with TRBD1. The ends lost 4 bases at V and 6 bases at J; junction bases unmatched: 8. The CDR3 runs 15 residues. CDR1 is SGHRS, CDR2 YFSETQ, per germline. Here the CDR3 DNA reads TGCGCCAGCAGCCTACGGACAGGGTTGGCCGGGGAGCTGTTTTTT. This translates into CASSLRTGLAGELFF.

CDR3 in amino acids: CASTSWRTGGRAGVISSYNEQFF. The CDR3, as DNA: TGTGCCAGCACCTCTTGGCGGACAGGGGGAAGAGCGGGAGTTATCAGTTCCTACAATGAGCAGTTCTTC. The genes are TRBV7-1 and TRBJ2-1; TRBD1 agrees at 10 bases. TRBV7-1 is annotated as an ORF whose role is uncertain. V shed 7 bases and J 1 base; nucleotides not matched to a gene: 28. The CDR3 is 23 amino acids.

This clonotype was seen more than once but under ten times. Here the CDR3 reads CASSIGTSGTVSGELFF. The CDR3 nucleotides are TGTGCCAGCAGTATAGGGACTAGCGGAACCGTTTCCGGGGAGCTGTTTTTT. The chain is built from TRBV12-3 or TRBV12-4 and TRBJ2-2; 11 bases map to TRBD2. V gave up 5 bases and J gave up 6 bases; unmatched junction bases: 11. The CDR3 loop spans 17 amino acids.

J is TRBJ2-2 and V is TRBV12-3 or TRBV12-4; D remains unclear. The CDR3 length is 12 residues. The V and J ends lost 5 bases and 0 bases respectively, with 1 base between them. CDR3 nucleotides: TGTGCCAGCAGTACGAACACCGGGGAGCTGTTTTTT. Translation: CASSTNTGELFF.